This TCR beta chain is drawn from a study of T cells in Graves' hyperthyroidism and ophthalmopathy. Trimming cost V 7 bases and J 9 bases, with 21 bases left between them. This CDR3 has 14 amino acids. Germline values: CDR1 SNHLY, CDR2 FYNNEI. The TCR beta CDR3 regions underwent amplification using RNA transcripts as the source. Researchers ran a first-round RT-PCR on the TCR CDR3 using the HTBI primer set. Each CDR3 protein gets one entry after TCRdb re-called the multiplex PCR reads with MiXCR. The sample yields about 540,000 distinct CDR3 sequences, approximately 44% seen once. The sample comprised peripheral blood or thyroid tissue (not recorded which). The V and J genes are TRBV2 and TRBJ1-2; TRBD1 might be the D (6 bases). The receptor was derived from a young woman with Graves' hyperthyroidism. CDR3 residues: CASKMSGTLPSYTF. CDR3 bases: TGTGCCAGCAAGATGTCCGGGACACTCCCTAGCTACACCTTC.